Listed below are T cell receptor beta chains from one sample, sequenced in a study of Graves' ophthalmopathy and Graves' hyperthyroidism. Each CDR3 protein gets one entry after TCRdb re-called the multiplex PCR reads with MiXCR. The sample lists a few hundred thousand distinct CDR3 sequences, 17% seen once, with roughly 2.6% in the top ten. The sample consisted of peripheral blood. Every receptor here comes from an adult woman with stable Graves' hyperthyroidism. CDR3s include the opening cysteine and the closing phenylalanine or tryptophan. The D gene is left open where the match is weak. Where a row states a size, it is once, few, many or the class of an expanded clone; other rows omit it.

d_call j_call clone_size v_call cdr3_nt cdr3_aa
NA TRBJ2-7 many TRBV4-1 TGCGCCAGCAGCCAAGTGGACAGAAGCTCCTACGAGCAGTACTTC CASSQVDRSSYEQYF
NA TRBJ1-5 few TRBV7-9 TGTGCCAGCAGCTCAGGGACCAATAGCAATCAGCCCCAGCATTTT CASSSGTNSNQPQHF
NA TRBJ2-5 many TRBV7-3 TGTGCCAGCAGCTTAAGGAGTGGGAGTGAAGAGACCCAGTACTTC CASSLRSGSEETQYF
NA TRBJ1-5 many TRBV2 TGTGCCAGCACGGTAGGGGTGAGAAATCAGCCCCAGCATTTT CASTVGVRNQPQHF
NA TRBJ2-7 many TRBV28 TGTGCCAGCAGTTTCGTGGAAGAGTACGAGCAGTACTTC CASSFVEEYEQYF
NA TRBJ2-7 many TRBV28 TGTGCCAGCAGTTTAACCGAGCAGTACTTC CASSLTEQYF
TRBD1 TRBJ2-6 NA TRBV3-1 TGTGCCAGCAGCGTAGGCAGGGGGCTTTCTACTGGGGCCAACGTCCTGACTTTC CASSVGRGLSTGANVLTF
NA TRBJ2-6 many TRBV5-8 TGTGCCAGCAGCTTGCCGGTCTCTGGGGCCAACGTCCTGACTTTC CASSLPVSGANVLTF
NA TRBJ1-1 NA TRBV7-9 TGTGCCAGCAGCATCCCAGGGTATCATCGGGCTTTCTTT CASSIPGYHRAFF
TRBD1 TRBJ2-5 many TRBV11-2 TGTGCCAGCAGCTCGGACAGGGCGCAAGAGACCCAGTACTTC CASSSDRAQETQYF
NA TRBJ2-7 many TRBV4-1 TGCGCCAGCAGCCAAGGTGGCGGAGCTACCTACGAGCAGTACTTC CASSQGGGATYEQYF
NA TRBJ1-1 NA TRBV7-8 TGTGCCAGCAGCTCCTCAGCCCCGGGCGGGAGCACTGAAGCTTTCTTT CASSSSAPGGSTEAFF
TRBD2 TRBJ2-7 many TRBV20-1 TGCAGTGCTAGAGATCGGCTAGCGGGAGTTCGGGAGCAGTACTTC CSARDRLAGVREQYF
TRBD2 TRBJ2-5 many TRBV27 TGTGCCAGCAGTTTATCGTCTAGCGGGACGGAAGAGACCCAGTACTTC CASSLSSSGTEETQYF
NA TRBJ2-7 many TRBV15 TGTGCCACCAGCAGAGATGGGGCAGGGACTCCTACGAGGGTGTACTTC CATSRDGAGTPTRVYF
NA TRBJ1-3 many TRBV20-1 TGCAGTGCCAAGAAGGGGGCTGGAAACACCATATATTTT CSAKKGAGNTIYF
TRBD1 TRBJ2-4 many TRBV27 TGTGCCAGCAGTTCAACATGGGGACAGGGCCAAAACATTCAGTACTTC CASSSTWGQGQNIQYF
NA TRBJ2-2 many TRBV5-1 TGCGCCAGCAGCTTGATGAACACCGGGGAGCTGTTTTTT CASSLMNTGELFF
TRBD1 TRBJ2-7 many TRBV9 TGTGCCAGCAGCCCTCAGGGTGGACAGGGTTCCTACGAGCAGTACTTC CASSPQGGQGSYEQYF
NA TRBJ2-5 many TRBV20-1 TGCAGTGCTATCCCCATCCTAGGCTTTGAGACCCAGTACTTC CSAIPILGFETQYF
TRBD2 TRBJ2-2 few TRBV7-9 TGTGCCAGCAGCCCCCGGACTAGCGGGAGTGGAGTCGGGGAGCTGTTTTTT CASSPRTSGSGVGELFF
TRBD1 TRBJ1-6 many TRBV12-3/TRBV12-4 TGTGCCAGCACTCCCGGACAGGGTCGGTCCTATAATTCACCCCTCCACTTT CASTPGQGRSYNSPLHF
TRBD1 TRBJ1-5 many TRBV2 TGTGCCAGCAGGGGGGACAGGGCCAGCAATCAGCCCCAGCATTTT CASRGDRASNQPQHF
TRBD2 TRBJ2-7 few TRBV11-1 TGTGCCAGCAGCTCGACCGGGACTAGCCTGGACTACGAGCAGTACTTC CASSSTGTSLDYEQYF
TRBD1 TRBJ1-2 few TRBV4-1 TGCGCCAGCAGCCATCAAACCCCGGGACAGGGCTACACCTTC CASSHQTPGQGYTF
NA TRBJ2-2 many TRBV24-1 TGTGCCACCAGTGATACCCGGGACCTACGGGGGGAGCTGTTTTTT CATSDTRDLRGELFF
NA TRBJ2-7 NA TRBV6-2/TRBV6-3 TGTGCCAGCAGCCCCGGCGGGCTCTACTACGAGCAGTACTTC CASSPGGLYYEQYF
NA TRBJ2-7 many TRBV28 TGTGCCAGCAGATCCGGTGGGGCAGACTACGAGCAGTACTTC CASRSGGADYEQYF
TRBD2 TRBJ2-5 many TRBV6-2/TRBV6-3 TGTGCCAGCAGTTACGATCCTAGCGGGAGGGCCGTCGAGACCCAGTACTTC CASSYDPSGRAVETQYF
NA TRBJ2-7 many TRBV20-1 TGCAGTGCTAGGGCTGCTAGCCGCAACTACGAGCAGTACTTC CSARAASRNYEQYF
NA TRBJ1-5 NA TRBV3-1 TGTGCCAGCAGCCAAACGACAGATCAGCCCCAGCATTTT CASSQTTDQPQHF
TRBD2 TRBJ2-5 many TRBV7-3 TGTGCCAGCAGTGAACTAGCGGGAGTGATGGAGACCCAGTACTTC CASSELAGVMETQYF
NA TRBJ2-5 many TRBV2 TGTGCCAGCAGAGCCCCTGGGTTAGAGACCCAGTACTTC CASRAPGLETQYF
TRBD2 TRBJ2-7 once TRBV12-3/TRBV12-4 TGTGCCAGCAGGCCGACTAGCGGAACCTACGAGCAGTACTTC CASRPTSGTYEQYF
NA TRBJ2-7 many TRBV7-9 TGTGCCATTGGGACCGAGAGCTCCTACGAGCAGTACTTC CAIGTESSYEQYF
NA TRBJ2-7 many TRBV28 TGTGCCAGCAGTTTACCTACTGTTCAAGTATTAGTCCGGAGCGCCTACGAGCAGTACTTC CASSLPTVQVLVRSAYEQYF
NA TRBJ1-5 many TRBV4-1 TGCGCCAGCAGCCAAGTCGCGTCAGGTTATCAGCCCCAGCATTTT CASSQVASGYQPQHF
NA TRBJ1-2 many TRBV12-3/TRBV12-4 TGTGCCAGCAGCACCACAGGGAATAGCTATGGCTACACCTTC CASSTTGNSYGYTF
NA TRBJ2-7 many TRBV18 TGTGCCAGCTCACCACCCTCCCGGGGCCCCACCTACGAGCAGTACTTC CASSPPSRGPTYEQYF
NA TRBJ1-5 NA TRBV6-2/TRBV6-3 TGTGCCAGCAGTTACGGGGGGCGGCTCCAGCATTTT CASSYGGRLQHF
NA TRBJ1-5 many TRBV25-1 TGTGCCGCCGCCCCTACCGGGATGGATCAGCCCCAGCATTTT CAAAPTGMDQPQHF
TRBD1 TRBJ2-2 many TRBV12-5 TGTGCTAGTGGCAAACAGGGGCGCACCGGGGAGCTGTTTTTT CASGKQGRTGELFF
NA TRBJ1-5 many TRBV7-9 TGTGCCAGCAGCCCTATAGCAGGCATTGAGGGGGGTAGGAATCAGCCCCAGCATTTT CASSPIAGIEGGRNQPQHF
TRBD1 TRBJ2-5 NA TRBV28 TGTGCCAGCAGTGAATCGACAGGGGGCGTAGAGACCCAGTACTTC CASSESTGGVETQYF
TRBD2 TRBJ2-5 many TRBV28 TGTGCCAGCAGAGTGACTAGCGGGAGGGAAAAGACCCAGTACTTC CASRVTSGREKTQYF
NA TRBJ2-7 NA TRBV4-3 TGCGCCAGCAGCCAAGGACATGCCCGAGCCTACGAGCAGTACTTC CASSQGHARAYEQYF
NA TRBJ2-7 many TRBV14 TGTGCCAGCAGCTTACTAGATTCGTACGAGCAGTACTTC CASSLLDSYEQYF
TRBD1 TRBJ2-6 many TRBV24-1 TGTGCCACCAGTCAGGGGGTCTCTGGGGCCAACGTCCTGACTTTC CATSQGVSGANVLTF
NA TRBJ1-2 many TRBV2 TGTGCCAGCAGTGAAACGGCAGGCTCTTGGTATGGCTACACCTTC CASSETAGSWYGYTF
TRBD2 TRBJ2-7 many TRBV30 TGTGCCTGCTCACGGGGGGGAAGCTCCTACGAGCAGTACTTC CACSRGGSSYEQYF
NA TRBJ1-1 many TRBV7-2 TGTGCCAGCAGCTCGAACAGGTTTGGAGAGGGTGAAGCTTTCTTT CASSSNRFGEGEAFF
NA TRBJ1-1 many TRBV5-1 TGCGCCAGCAGCTCGAATGCCCGGTGGGGCAGCTCGAGCACTGAAGCTTTCTTT CASSSNARWGSSSTEAFF
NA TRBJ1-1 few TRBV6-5 TGTGCCAGCAGTTACTCGGGAGGAGGGGAAGCTTTCTTT CASSYSGGGEAFF
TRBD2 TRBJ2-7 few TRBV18 TGTGCCAGCTCACCACCTCGGGAGGGCCATTACGAGCAGTACTTC CASSPPREGHYEQYF
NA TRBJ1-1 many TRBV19 TGTGCCAGTAGTATCTCCAGGGAAACTGAAGCTTTCTTT CASSISRETEAFF